This TCR beta chain was profiled in a study of human T cells and chemical hapten exposure. A single record per CDR3 protein comes from TCRdb applying MiXCR to the RACE reads. The data contain about 34,000 distinct CDR3 sequences, around 6.8% of them singletons. Deletions cut 7 bases from V and 4 bases from J, with 8 bases between. In germline, CDR1 is SQVTM, CDR2 ANQGSEA. This CDR3 spans 11 amino acids. As to time point: patch test 1, 2 weeks after DPC sensitization. The treatment was: therapeutic diphenylcyclopropenone sensitization with weekly scalp DPC. Unfractionated whole blood served as the source for total RNA extraction. This clonotype was counted only a few times.

The chain links TRBV29-1 to TRBJ2-1, with D possibly matching TRBD2 (5 bases). This TCR was recovered from a woman aged 25 to 45 with alopecia areata. Some clones in this sample may be carry-over from other donors' samples. This specimen consisted of whole blood, obtained in connection with sensitization to the hapten diphenylcyclopropenone (DPC). In DNA, the CDR3 is TGCAGCGCGAGGGAGTACAATGAGCAGTTCTTC. It encodes CSAREYNEQFF.